Below are 11 T cell receptor beta chains sequenced from a single sample in a study of naive and memory T cell subsets. The beta constant-region primer was an equimolar mix of two oligonucleotides covering TRBC1 and TRBC2. TCRdb passed the UMI-ligation and nested PCR reads through MiXCR, listing each CDR3 protein once. This sample has tens of thousands of distinct CDR3 sequences, with around 12% found just once. Sequencing was carried out using central memory CD4+ T cells from blood. These receptors all come from a human donor in good health.

This clonotype was found a few times. This chain links TRBV24-1 with TRBJ2-7; D could derive from TRBD1 or TRBD2 (5 bases each). V was trimmed by 4 bases and J by 13 bases, leaving 13 bases between them. Germline V CDR1 and CDR2: KGHDR, SFDVKD. CDR3 length equals 11 residues. CDR3 amino acids: CATSEGTAFYF. The CDR3, as DNA: TGTGCCACCAGTGAAGGGACGGCTTTTTACTTC.

This clonotype has at least ten counts. The chain combines TRBV28 with TRBJ2-1; the match to TRBD2 covers 7 bases. Trimming cost V 3 bases and J 4 bases; bases outside gene matches: 3. Germline V gives CDR1 MDHEN, CDR2 SYDVKM. The CDR3 runs 14 residues. CDR3: CASSFAGVYNEQFF. The DNA of the CDR3 is TGTGCCAGCAGTTTCGCGGGAGTGTACAATGAGCAGTTCTTC.

This clonotype has at least ten counts. The V call is TRBV20-1, the J call TRBJ2-7, with TRBD2 matching over 9 bases. Germline trimming cut 1 base from V and 2 bases from J; bases unmatched to any gene: 0. The CDR3 is 13 residues long. CDR1 is DFQATT, CDR2 SNEGSKA, per germline (reference sequence). In nucleotides, the CDR3 is TGCAGTGCTAGAGTAGCGGGAGCCTACGAGCAGTACTTC. Its protein product is CSARVAGAYEQYF.

The chain is built from TRBV7-9 and TRBJ1-4, with 8 bases identical to TRBD1. J lost 6 bases, V lost 2 bases, and 5 bases had no gene match. CDR1 SEHNR and CDR2 FQNEAQ come from the germline V gene (reference sequence). The CDR3 runs 15 residues. The CDR3 DNA sequence: TGTGCCAGCAGCTTATATTTGGGACAGGATGAAAAACTGTTTTTT. Translation gives CASSLYLGQDEKLFF.

Here the CDR3 reads CASGAGNTIYF. The CDR3 nucleotides read TGTGCCAGCGGGGCTGGAAACACCATATATTTT. The J gene is TRBJ1-3, the V gene TRBV2; D not certain. Trimming shortened V by 8 bases and J by 2 bases, and 4 bases separated the two germline ends. The germline V gene encodes CDR1 SNHLY and CDR2 FYNNEI. This CDR3 comprises 11 residues.

This rearrangement joins TRBV5-1 to TRBJ1-5; 7 bases match TRBD1. The V and J ends lost 4 bases and 3 bases, in that order; junction bases with no gene match: 4. This CDR3 has 14 amino acids. In germline, CDR1 is SGHRS, CDR2 YFSETQ. CDR3 coding DNA: TGCGCCAGCAGCCCGGGACAGAACAATCAGCCCCAGCATTTT. Translating gives CASSPGQNNQPQHF.

This clonotype was counted between two and nine times. The chain carries TRBV6-5 and TRBJ2-3; D is undetermined. CDR3 length: 14 amino acids. Germline V gene sequence: CDR1 MNHEY, CDR2 SVGAGI. The V gene lost 5 bases and the J gene lost 2 bases, with 11 bases spanning the gap. The CDR3: CASSTTYLTDTQYF. The CDR3 DNA is TGTGCCAGCAGTACCACGTACCTCACAGATACGCAGTATTTT.

V usage is TRBV3-1 and J usage is TRBJ1-5, with a weak D call TRBD1 (5 bases). CDR3 size: 13 residues. Trimming left V 0 bases short and J 10 bases short, with 10 bases between. Per germline, CDR1 LGHDT and CDR2 YNNKEL (reference sequence). The CDR3 bases are TGTGCCAGCAGCCAAGAATGGGGGAGACCCCAGCATTTT. Translated: CASSQEWGRPQHF.

This clonotype was observed many times. V and J are TRBV20-1 and TRBJ2-7; 12 bases map to TRBD2. From germline, CDR1 is DFQATT and CDR2 SNEGSKA (reference sequence). Trimming at V came to 1 base and at J to 1 base, leaving 14 bases not matched to a gene. The CDR3 consists of 19 residues. The CDR3 sequence is CSARGRLAGATSLSYEQYF. The CDR3 DNA reads as TGCAGTGCTAGAGGCAGACTAGCGGGAGCAACCTCCTTATCCTACGAGCAGTACTTC.

The table lists this clonotype with a few counts. This rearrangement joins TRBV12-3 or TRBV12-4 to TRBJ1-4, with 8 bases aligning to TRBD1. The CDR3 spans 15 residues. The V and J ends lost 6 bases and 8 bases, in that order; junction bases with no gene match: 11. CDR3 loop: CASSRQGLQGEKLFF. As DNA, the CDR3 is TGTGCCAGCAGCCGACAGGGGCTGCAGGGGGAAAAACTGTTTTTT.

The J gene is TRBJ2-6, the V gene TRBV2; no definite D call. Between the trimmed V and J ends, which lost 4 bases and 3 bases, there was a span of 1 base. This CDR3 has 12 residues. Germline values: CDR1 SNHLY, CDR2 FYNNEI. The CDR3 DNA is TGTGCCAGCAGTGTTGGGGCCAACGTCCTGACTTTC. It is translated as CASSVGANVLTF.